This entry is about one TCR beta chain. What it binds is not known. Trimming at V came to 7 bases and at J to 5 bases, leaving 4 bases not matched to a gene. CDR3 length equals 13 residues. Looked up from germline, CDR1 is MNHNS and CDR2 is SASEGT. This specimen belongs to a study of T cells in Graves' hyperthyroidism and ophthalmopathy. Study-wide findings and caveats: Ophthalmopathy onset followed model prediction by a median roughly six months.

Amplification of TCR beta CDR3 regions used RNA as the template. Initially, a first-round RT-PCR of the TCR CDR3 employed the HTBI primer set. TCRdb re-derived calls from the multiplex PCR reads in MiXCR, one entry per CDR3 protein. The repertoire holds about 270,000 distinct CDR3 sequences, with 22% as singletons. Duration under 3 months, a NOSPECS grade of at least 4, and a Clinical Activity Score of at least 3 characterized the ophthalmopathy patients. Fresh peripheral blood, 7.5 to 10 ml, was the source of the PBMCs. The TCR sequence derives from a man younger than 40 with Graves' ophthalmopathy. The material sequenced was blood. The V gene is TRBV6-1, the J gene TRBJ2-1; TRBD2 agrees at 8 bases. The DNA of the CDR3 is TGTGCCAGCAAAACTAGCGGTAACAATGAGCAGTTCTTC. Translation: CASKTSGNNEQFF.